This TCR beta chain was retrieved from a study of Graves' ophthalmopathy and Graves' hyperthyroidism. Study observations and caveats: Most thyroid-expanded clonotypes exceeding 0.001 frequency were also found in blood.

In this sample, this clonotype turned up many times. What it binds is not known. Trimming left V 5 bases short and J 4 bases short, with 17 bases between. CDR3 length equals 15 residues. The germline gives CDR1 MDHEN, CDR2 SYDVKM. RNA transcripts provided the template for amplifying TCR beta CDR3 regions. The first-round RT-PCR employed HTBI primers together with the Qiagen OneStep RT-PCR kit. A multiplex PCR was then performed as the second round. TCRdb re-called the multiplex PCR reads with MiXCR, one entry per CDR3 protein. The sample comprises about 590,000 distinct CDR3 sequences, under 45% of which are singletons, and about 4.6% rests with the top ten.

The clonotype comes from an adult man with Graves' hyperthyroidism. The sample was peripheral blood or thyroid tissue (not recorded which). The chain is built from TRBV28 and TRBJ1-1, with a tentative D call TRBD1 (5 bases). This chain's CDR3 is CASSLSTELSTEAFF. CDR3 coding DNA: TGTGCCAGCAGTCTGTCGACAGAGTTGAGCACTGAAGCTTTCTTT.